This TCR beta chain was documented in a study of spatial heterogeneity in lung cancer. Study at large: Detection of beta-chain sequences consistently exceeded that of alpha-chain sequences.

V was clipped by 3 bases and J by 6 bases, with 12 bases between them. The length of the CDR3 is 14 residues. Per the germline V gene, CDR1 is GTSNPN and CDR2 is SVGIG (reference sequence). This clonotype is deemed medium-sized (0.01 to 0.1%). Its antigen is undetermined. Findings and limits, study-wide: Circulating ubiquitous expanded tumor TCRs were observed more frequently at resection than at follow-up.

Time point here: sample taken at primary tumor resection. Unsorted whole RNA from tumor, nontumor lung or frozen PBMC underwent sequencing. The donor group consisted of around 77 patients who had untreated, early-stage non-small cell lung cancer. TCRdb re-analysed the 5' RACE reads in MiXCR, keeping a single row per CDR3 protein. The sample has approximately 3,800 distinct CDR3 sequences, roughly 16% seen once. This clonotype was obtained from a male donor with early-stage non-small cell lung cancer. The rearrangement uses TRBV30 and TRBJ2-6; D is possibly TRBD1 (6 bases). The starting material was PBMCs, obtained at surgery. CDR3 sequence (DNA): TGTGCCTGGAGATCTCCAGGGGAGGCCAACGTCCTGACTTTC. Translation: CAWRSPGEANVLTF. The whole variable domain, remainder taken from reference TRBV30 and TRBJ2-6, is SQTIHQWPATLVQPVGSPLSLECTVEGTSNPNLYWYRQAAGRGLQLLFYSVGIGQISSEVPQNLSASRPQDRQFILSSKKLLLSDSGFYLCAWRSPGEANVLTFGAGSRLTVL.